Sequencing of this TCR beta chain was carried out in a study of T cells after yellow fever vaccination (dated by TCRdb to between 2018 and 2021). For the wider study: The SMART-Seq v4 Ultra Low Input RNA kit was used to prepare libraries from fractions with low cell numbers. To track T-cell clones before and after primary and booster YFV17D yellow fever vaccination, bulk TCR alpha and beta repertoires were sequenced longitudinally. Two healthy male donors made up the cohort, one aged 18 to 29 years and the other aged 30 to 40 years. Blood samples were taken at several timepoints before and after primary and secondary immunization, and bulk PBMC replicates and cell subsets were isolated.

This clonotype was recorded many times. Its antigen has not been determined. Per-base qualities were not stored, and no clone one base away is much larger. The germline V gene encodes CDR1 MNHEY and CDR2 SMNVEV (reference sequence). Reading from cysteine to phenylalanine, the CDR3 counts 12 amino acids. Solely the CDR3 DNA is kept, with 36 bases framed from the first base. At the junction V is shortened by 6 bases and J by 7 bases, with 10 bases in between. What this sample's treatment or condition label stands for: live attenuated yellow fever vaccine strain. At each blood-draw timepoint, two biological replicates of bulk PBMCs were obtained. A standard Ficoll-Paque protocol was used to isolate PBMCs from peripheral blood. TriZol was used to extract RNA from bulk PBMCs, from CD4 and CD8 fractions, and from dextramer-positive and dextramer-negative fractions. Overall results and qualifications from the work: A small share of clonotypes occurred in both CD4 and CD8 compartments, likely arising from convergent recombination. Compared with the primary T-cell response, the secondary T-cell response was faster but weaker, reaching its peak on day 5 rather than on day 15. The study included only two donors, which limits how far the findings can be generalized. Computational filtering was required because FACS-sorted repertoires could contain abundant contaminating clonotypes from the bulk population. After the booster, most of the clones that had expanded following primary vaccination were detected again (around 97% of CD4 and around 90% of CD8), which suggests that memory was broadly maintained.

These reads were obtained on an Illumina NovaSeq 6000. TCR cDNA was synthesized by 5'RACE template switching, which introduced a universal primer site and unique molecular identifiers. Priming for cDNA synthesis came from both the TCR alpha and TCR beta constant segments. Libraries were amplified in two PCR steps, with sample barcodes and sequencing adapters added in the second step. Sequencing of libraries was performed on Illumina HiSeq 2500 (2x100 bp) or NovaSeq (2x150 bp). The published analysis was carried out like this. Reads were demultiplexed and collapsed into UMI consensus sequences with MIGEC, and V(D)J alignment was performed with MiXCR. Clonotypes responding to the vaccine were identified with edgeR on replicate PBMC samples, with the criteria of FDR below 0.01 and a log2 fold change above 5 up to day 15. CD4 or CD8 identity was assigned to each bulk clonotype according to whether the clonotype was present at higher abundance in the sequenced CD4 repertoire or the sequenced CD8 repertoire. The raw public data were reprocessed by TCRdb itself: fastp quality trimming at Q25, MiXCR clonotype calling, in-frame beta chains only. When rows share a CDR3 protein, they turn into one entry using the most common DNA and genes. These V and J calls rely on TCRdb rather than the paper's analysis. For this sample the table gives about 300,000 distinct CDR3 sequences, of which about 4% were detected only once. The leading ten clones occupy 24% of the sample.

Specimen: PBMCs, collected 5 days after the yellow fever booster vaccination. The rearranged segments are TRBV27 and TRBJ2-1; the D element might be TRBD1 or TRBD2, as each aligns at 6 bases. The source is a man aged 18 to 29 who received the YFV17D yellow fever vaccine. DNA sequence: TGTGCCAGCAGACGAGGGGGGAATGAGCAGTTCTTC. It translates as CASRRGGNEQFF.